Here is one T cell receptor beta chain with its context. This sample was taken from a study of technical replicates of blood from several donors. Sequenced by immunoSEQ multiplex PCR; TCRdb stores in-frame clones only, minus some. The sample consists of more than 65,000 clones, around 90% of them appearing once. This TCR derives from a human donor in good health. The source material was T cells isolated from PBMCs.

For the CDR3, the DNA is TGTGCCAGCAGCGCACACCCACAGGGGTCGGGTGAGCAGTACTTC. Amino acids: CASSAHPQGSGEQYF. The rearrangement links TRBV7-9 to TRBJ2-7; TRBD1 aligns across 7 bases. V gave up 5 bases and J gave up 7 bases; unmatched junction bases: 14. In germline, CDR1 is SEHNR, CDR2 FQNEAQ (reference sequence). The CDR3 consists of 15 residues.